Given below is one T cell receptor beta chain in context. The source of the sample is a study of blood T cell repertoires in COVID-19. Assay used: immunoSEQ multiplex PCR; TCRdb lists only in-frame clones, some missing. The sample includes approximately 250,000 clones, roughly 83% of them seen just once. CDR3 length equals 17 residues. Germline V gives CDR1 MNHEY, CDR2 SMNVEV (reference sequence). After removal of 2 bases from V and 9 bases from J, the junction contained 10 bases not matched to a gene. V and J are TRBV27 and TRBJ2-1; 13 bases align to TRBD2. The sequenced sample consisted of peripheral blood. The sequence was collected from a man between 60 and 75 years old who had recovered from COVID-19. CDR3 DNA sequence: TGTGCCAGCAGTTTAAGGGGGACTAGCGGGAAAGTCGGTGAGCAGTTCTTC. Translation: CASSLRGTSGKVGEQFF.